Given below is one T cell receptor (beta chain) in context. Its antigen remains undetermined. The sample holds no much larger clone one base away, and base qualities are not on file. V is trimmed back by 1 base and J by 3 bases, and the junction contains 3 bases that no gene match accounts for. The germline V gene (reference sequence) gives CDR1 as LNHDA and CDR2 as SQIVND. The CDR3 contains 15 residues, cysteine and phenylalanine counted. Kept here is only the CDR3 DNA, which spans 45 bases and is read in frame from base 1. The data are from a study of CD8+CD57+ T cells in acquired aplastic anemia (dated by TCRdb to between 2018 and 2020). With regard to the full study: A mean of roughly 2.9 ug of DNA, ranging from about 0.19 to 30 ug, was extracted from sorted CD4+ and CD8+ cells. A CD8+CD57+ expansion meant a frequency higher than the mean frequency seen in healthy subjects. Summary of the overall study and its limitations: Between patients and healthy controls, no significant difference in CD8+ Simpson's diversity was found (P=0.060). Some 31 CD8+ CDR3 sequences were shared between patients and controls but appeared highly expressed in patients and within their immunodominant clones.

Flow cytometry had shown CD8+CD57+ cell expansion in the patients selected for sequencing. Every patient had a diagnosis of severe acquired aplastic anemia based on International Study of Aplastic Anemia and Agranulocytosis and Camitta criteria. No patient had received any therapy when blood was sampled. The study deep-sequenced TCR repertoires of sorted CD4+ and CD8+ blood T cells from severe aplastic anemia patients and healthy subjects. Patients were enrolled in the USA under clinicaltrials.gov protocols 00001620, 01623167, 00001397, 00071045, 00081523 and 00961064. Ficoll-Paque density gradient centrifugation was used to isolate peripheral blood mononuclear cells. Before DNA was extracted, CD4+ and CD8+ T cells were sorted using either FACS or magnetic beads. Genomic DNA served as template for TCR beta VDJ combination and CDR3 sequence profiling. An Illumina HiSeq 2000 was used for TCR repertoire sequencing. As for the original processing: Repertoire assessment relied on Simpson's diversity index, CDR3 size and DJ length profiles, and TRBV/TRBJ rearrangement plots. The most abundant DNA sequence in the deep sequencing data was defined as the immunodominant clone. CDR3 amino acid sequences were screened for sharing across subjects and compared with published repertoires and the VDJdb database. TCRdb reprocessing: public reads trimmed at Q25 with fastp, clones called with MiXCR, in-frame beta chains kept. Each entry merges the rows of one CDR3 protein and shows their most common DNA and genes. TCRdb, rather than the study authors, made the V and J calls. This sample holds approximately 95,000 distinct CDR3 sequences; 55% to 75% were observed only once. 50% to 70% of the sample is in the top ten clones.

The sequencing sample was made of sorted CD4+, CD8+, or CD8+CD57+ T cells (not recorded which) from PBMCs. The TCR was taken from a human donor with aplastic anemia. This chain joins TRBV19 to TRBJ2-1, and TRBD2 matches 7 of the central bases. The CDR3 amino acid sequence is: CASSIGAGVYNEQFF. In nucleotides, the sequence is TGTGCCAGTAGTATAGGTGCGGGGGTCTACAATGAGCAGTTCTTC. Joined to the reference TRBV19 and TRBJ2-1 proteins, this CDR3 gives the full variable domain: DGGITQSPKYLFRKEGQNVTLSCEQNLNHDAMYWYRQDPGQGLRLIYYSQIVNDFQKGDIAEGYSVSREKKESFPLTVTSAQKNPTAFYLCASSIGAGVYNEQFFGPGTRLTVL.